The 16 T cell receptor beta chains presented below share a single source sample, sequenced in a study of cytomegalovirus exposure and HLA in healthy donors (dated by TCRdb to 2017 to 2019). Library construction relied on the immunoSEQ multiplex PCR assay. For the multiplex PCR, a mixture combining 60 forward primers for TCR Vbeta segments and 13 reverse primers for TCR Jbeta segments was used. TCRdb took over this immuneACCESS table, retaining in-frame rearrangements with V and J assigned. Such tables are incomplete; in checked studies, under half of the missing clones stem from an unresolved V gene, and the remainder is unexplained. In this sample the table shows 150,000 to 200,000 clones, 80% to 90% of which occur a single time. Together, the top ten hold about 10% of the sample. Sequencing input: PBMCs. All receptors come from a man aged 18-30 years in good health and CMV-seropositive.

J is TRBJ1-1 and V is TRBV12-5, with D hard to call. Trimming removed 1 base from V and 2 bases from J, with 8 bases in between. The CDR3 contains 14 residues. The germline V gene encodes CDR1 LGHNT and CDR2 FRNRAP. The CDR3 reads CASGLGTGNTEAFF. CDR3 nucleotides: TGTGCTAGTGGTTTGGGGACGGGAAACACTGAAGCTTTCTTT.

V usage is TRBV27 and J usage is TRBJ1-5; D ambiguous. V dropped 5 bases and J dropped 0 bases, with 8 bases sitting between them. The CDR3 is 14 amino acids. Per germline, CDR1 MNHEY and CDR2 SMNVEV (reference sequence). In DNA, the CDR3 is TGTGCCAGCAGTAGACTGAATAGCAATCAGCCCCAGCATTTT. As protein: CASSRLNSNQPQHF.

The J gene is TRBJ1-5, the V gene TRBV5-5; D perhaps matches TRBD1 (5 bases). The V and J ends lost 1 base and 5 bases respectively, with 22 bases between them. Germline V CDR1 and CDR2: SGHKS, YYEKEE (reference sequence). This CDR3 region has 18 residues. The CDR3 here is CASSLRPGTGGIDQPQHF. CDR3 coding DNA: TGTGCCAGCAGCTTGAGACCCGGGACCGGGGGGATTGATCAGCCCCAGCATTTT.

The gene calls are TRBV27 and TRBJ1-1, with 11 bases identical to TRBD1. CDR1 is MNHEY and CDR2 is SMNVEV in the germline V gene (reference sequence). Trimming cost V 2 bases and J 1 base; bases outside gene matches: 18. The CDR3 length is 21 residues. The CDR3 protein is CASSLGPGQGVRWGENTEAFF. CDR3 in DNA: TGTGCCAGCAGTTTAGGGCCGGGACAGGGGGTAAGATGGGGAGAGAACACTGAAGCTTTCTTT.

V usage is TRBV9 and J usage is TRBJ1-5, with D perhaps TRBD1 (6 bases). There are 15 residues in the CDR3. The V and J ends lost 0 bases and 5 bases respectively, with 12 bases between them. Germline V gene data show CDR1 as SGDLS and CDR2 as YYNGEE. The CDR3 here is CASSVGGQGDQPQHF. Written as DNA, the CDR3 is TGTGCCAGCAGCGTAGGGGGGCAGGGCGATCAGCCCCAGCATTTT. The variable domain in full, completed from reference TRBV9 and TRBJ1-5, reads DSGVTQTPKHLITATGQRVTLRCSPRSGDLSVYWYQQSLDQGLQFLIQYYNGEERAKGNILERFSAQQFPDLHSELNLSSLELGDSALYFCASSVGGQGDQPQHFGDGTRLSIL.

As regards this clone: At one boundary the junction diverges from the germline segment, which might be a read error. J is TRBJ1-1 and V is TRBV7-7; a weak D match, TRBD1 (6 bases). The CDR3 extends over 14 amino acids. Germline V CDR1 and CDR2: SSHAT, FNYEAQ (reference sequence). The CDR3 reads CASSRLGGNTEAFF. CDR3 sequence (DNA): TGTGCTAGCAGCCGCCTTGGGGGCAACACTGAAGCTTTCTTT.

The genes are TRBV6-5 and TRBJ1-4; D is undetermined. The germline gives CDR1 MNHEY, CDR2 SVGAGI. The CDR3 runs to 13 residues. The germline V and J ends were trimmed by 2 bases and 5 bases, with 6 bases remaining between them. CDR3 bases: TGTGCCAGCAGTTACACAGTCAATGAAAAACTGTTTTTT. Translated, it gives CASSYTVNEKLFF.

This chain links TRBV5-1 with TRBJ2-6; D perhaps matches TRBD1 (6 bases). CDR1 and CDR2 from the germline V gene are SGHRS and YFSETQ. This CDR3 spans 16 amino acids. The V gene lost 4 bases and the J gene lost 0 bases, with 11 bases spanning the gap. The CDR3 DNA follows: TGCGCCAGCAGCCCGACAGGCCGCTCTGGGGCCAACGTCCTGACTTTC. Protein product: CASSPTGRSGANVLTF. Full variable domain (outside the CDR3, taken from reference TRBV5-1 and TRBJ2-6): KAGVTQTPRYLIKTRGQQVTLSCSPISGHRSVSWYQQTPGQGLQFLFEYFSETQRNKGNFPGRFSGRQFSNSRSEMNVSTLELGDSALYLCASSPTGRSGANVLTFGAGSRLTVL.

The CDR3 DNA sequence: TGTGCCAGCAGTAACGACGGACAGGGTAGCTACACCTTC. It codes for CASSNDGQGSYTF. V usage is TRBV2 and J usage is TRBJ1-2, with 8 nucleotides matching TRBD1. CDR1 is SNHLY, CDR2 FYNNEI, per germline. The CDR3 has 13 residues. Trimming at V came to 5 bases and at J to 9 bases, leaving 8 bases not matched to a gene.

V usage is TRBV5-1 and J usage is TRBJ1-6; TRBD1 might be the D (5 bases). From germline, CDR1 is SGHRS and CDR2 YFSETQ. V lost 0 bases to trimming and J lost 9 bases, with 13 bases between them. The CDR3 loop spans 15 amino acids. Here the CDR3 reads CASSLGVQGSSPLHF. The DNA of the CDR3 is TGCGCCAGCAGCTTGGGGGTTCAGGGTAGTTCACCCCTCCACTTT.

This clone was recorded a few times. The chain employs TRBV5-1 and TRBJ2-7; 8 nucleotides line up with TRBD1. The J segment lost 0 bases and the V segment lost 4 bases, leaving 3 bases of the junction unmatched. The germline CDR1 and CDR2 sequences are SGHRS and YFSETQ. The CDR3 length is 14 residues. CDR3 DNA: TGCGCCAGCAGCAAAGGACAGGGCTCCTACGAGCAGTACTTC. This codes for CASSKGQGSYEQYF.

The genes are TRBV9 and TRBJ2-5; 7 positions match TRBD1. Germline V lookup: CDR1 SGDLS, CDR2 YYNGEE. This CDR3 has 14 amino acids. The V segment lost 0 bases and the J segment 5 bases; nucleotides outside the gene matches: 4. The CDR3 nucleotides are TGTGCCAGCAGCGTAGAAGGGGGCCCGGAGACCCAGTACTTC. Translated, it gives CASSVEGGPETQYF.

The V call is TRBV30, the J call TRBJ1-5, with 10 bases identical to TRBD1. Per germline, CDR1 GTSNPN and CDR2 SVGIG (reference sequence). The ends lost 1 base at V and 5 bases at J; junction bases unmatched: 11. The CDR3 is 17 residues long. This CDR3 reads CAWSARFGTGEDQPQHF. The DNA of the CDR3 is TGTGCCTGGAGTGCCCGATTCGGGACAGGGGAGGATCAGCCCCAGCATTTT.

The V and J genes are TRBV18 and TRBJ1-2; D unresolved. The germline V gene encodes CDR1 KGHSH and CDR2 LQKENI. Trimming took 2 bases from V and 2 from J, leaving 15 bases between them. The CDR3 length is 16 residues. The CDR3 DNA sequence: TGTGCCAGCTCACCAGCTCGGGGAGGGCCGAACTATGGCTACACCTTC. As protein: CASSPARGGPNYGYTF.

J is TRBJ2-7 and V is TRBV7-9; 10 nucleotides agree with TRBD2. V trimming: 5 bases; J trimming: 3 bases; junction bases outside the gene matches: 1. Germline V gene data show CDR1 as SEHNR and CDR2 as FQNEAQ (reference sequence). The CDR3 covers 13 residues. The CDR3 region has the DNA TGTGCCAGCAGCGGGACTAGCGACTACGAGCAGTACTTC. Its protein product is CASSGTSDYEQYF. Based on the CDR3 plus reference TRBV7-9 and TRBJ2-7, the full variable domain is DTGVSQNPRHKITKRGQNVTFRCDPISEHNRLYWYRQTLGQGPEFLTYFQNEAQLEKSRLLSDRFSAERPKGSFSTLEIQRTEQGDSAMYLCASSGTSDYEQYFGPGTRLTVT.

This clone occurred a few times. The CDR3 DNA is TGCGCCAGCAGCCAAGAGTCCAGGGGTTTTATTGAAGCTTTCTTT. This translates into CASSQESRGFIEAFF. V is TRBV4-3 and J is TRBJ1-1; a possible D gene is TRBD1 (6 bases). The V end was cut by 0 bases, the J end by 7 bases, with 15 bases between. Germline CDR1 reads LGHNA; CDR2 reads YSLEER. The CDR3 totals 15 residues.